This TCR beta chain was identified during a study of T cells after yellow fever vaccination. Study observations and caveats: Abundant clonotypes from the bulk population could contaminate FACS-sorted repertoires. Though weaker, the secondary response peaked faster, on day 5 versus 15.

One entry per CDR3 protein, called by TCRdb with MiXCR from the 5' RACE reads. The table lists under 150,000 distinct CDR3 sequences, roughly 8.2% of them singletons. Comment on this clonotype: The antigen remains unidentified.

The CDR3 is made up of 14 amino acids. Germline trimming cut 6 bases from V and 7 bases from J; bases unmatched to any gene: 11. Germline V CDR1 and CDR2: MNHNS, SASEGT. This TCR was recovered from a young man who received the YFV17D yellow fever vaccine. V gene TRBV6-1 combines with J gene TRBJ1-1; 7 positions match TRBD1. The material was CD4+ T cells sorted from PBMCs, obtained 5 days after the yellow fever booster vaccination. The CDR3 region has the DNA TGTGCCAGCAGCGATAGACAGGGACGGGGTGAAGCTTTCTTT. This codes for CASSDRQGRGEAFF.